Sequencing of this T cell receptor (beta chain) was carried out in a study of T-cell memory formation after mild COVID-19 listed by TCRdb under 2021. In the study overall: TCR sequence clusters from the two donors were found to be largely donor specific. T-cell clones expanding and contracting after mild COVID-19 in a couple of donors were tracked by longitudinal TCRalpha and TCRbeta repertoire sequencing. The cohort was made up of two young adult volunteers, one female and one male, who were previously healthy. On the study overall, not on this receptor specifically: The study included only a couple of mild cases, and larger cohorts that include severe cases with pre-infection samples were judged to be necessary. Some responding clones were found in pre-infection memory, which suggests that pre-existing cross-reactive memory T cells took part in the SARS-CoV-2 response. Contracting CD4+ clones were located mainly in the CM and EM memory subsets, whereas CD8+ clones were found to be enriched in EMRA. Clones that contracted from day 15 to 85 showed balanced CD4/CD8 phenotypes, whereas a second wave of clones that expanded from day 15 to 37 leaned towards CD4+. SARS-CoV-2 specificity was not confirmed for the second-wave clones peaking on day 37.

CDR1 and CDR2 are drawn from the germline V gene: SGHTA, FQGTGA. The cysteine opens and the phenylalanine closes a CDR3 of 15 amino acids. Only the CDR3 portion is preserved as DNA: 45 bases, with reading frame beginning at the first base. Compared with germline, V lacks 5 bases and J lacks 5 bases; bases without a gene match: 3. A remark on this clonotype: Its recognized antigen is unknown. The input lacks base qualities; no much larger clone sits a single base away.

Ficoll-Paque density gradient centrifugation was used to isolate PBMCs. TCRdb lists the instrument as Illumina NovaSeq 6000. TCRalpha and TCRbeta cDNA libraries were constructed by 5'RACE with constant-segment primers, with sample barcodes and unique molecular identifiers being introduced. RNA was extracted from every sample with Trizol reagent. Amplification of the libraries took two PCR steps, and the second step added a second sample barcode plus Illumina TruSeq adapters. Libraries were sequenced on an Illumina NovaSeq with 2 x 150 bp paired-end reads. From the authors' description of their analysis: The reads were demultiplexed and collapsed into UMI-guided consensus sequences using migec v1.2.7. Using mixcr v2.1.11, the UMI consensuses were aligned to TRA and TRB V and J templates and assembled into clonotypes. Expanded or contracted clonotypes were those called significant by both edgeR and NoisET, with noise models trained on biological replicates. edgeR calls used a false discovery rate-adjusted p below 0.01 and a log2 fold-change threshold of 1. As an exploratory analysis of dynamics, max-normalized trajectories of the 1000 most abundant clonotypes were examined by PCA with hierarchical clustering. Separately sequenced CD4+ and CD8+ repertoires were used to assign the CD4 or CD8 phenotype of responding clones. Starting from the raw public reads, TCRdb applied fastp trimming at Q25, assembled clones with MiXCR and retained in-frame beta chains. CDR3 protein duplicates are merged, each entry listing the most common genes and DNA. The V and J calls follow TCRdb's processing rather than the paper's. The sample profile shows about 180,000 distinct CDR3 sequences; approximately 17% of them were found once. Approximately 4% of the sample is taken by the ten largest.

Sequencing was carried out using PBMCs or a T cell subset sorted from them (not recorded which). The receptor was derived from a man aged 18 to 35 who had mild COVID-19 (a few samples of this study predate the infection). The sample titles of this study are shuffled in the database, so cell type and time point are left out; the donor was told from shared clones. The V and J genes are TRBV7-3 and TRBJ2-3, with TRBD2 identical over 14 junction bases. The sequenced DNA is TGTGCCAGCAGCCCAGGACTAGCGGGGGGAGATACGCAGTATTTT. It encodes CASSPGLAGGDTQYF.